This T cell receptor beta chain was sequenced for a study of CD8 T cells in Susac syndrome. The CDR3 has 14 amino acids. Germline lookup yields CDR1 MDHEN and CDR2 SYDVKM. J lost 3 bases, V lost 5 bases, and 2 bases had no gene match. Reverse transcription of about 0.45 to 1 ug RNA was performed with random hexamers. TCRdb analysed the immunoSEQ multiplex PCR reads with MiXCR anew, one entry per CDR3 protein. The top ten clones hold around 0.41% of a sample with around 80,000 distinct CDR3 sequences, around 96% of them seen once. This rearrangement joins TRBV28 to TRBJ2-5, with 11 positions matching TRBD2. This TCR was sampled from a human donor with Susac syndrome. The sequencing sample was made of CD8+ T cells from PBMCs. The CDR3 DNA sequence: TGTGCCAGCAGTATACTAGCGGGAGAAGAGACCCAGTACTTC. The encoded protein is CASSILAGEETQYF.